The clone carrying this T cell receptor (beta chain) has only a few counts. Per germline, CDR1 GTSNPN and CDR2 SVGIG (reference sequence). V lost 1 base to trimming and J lost 5 bases; unmatched junction nucleotides: 8. This CDR3 is 15 amino acids long. TCRdb's copy holds only in-frame clones and misses some; the assay was immunoSEQ multiplex PCR. The repertoire holds hundreds of thousands of clones, with about 87% as singletons. The data derive from a study of blood T cell repertoires in COVID-19. Study at large: T cells, B-cell-depleted T cells, or PBMCs provided the cDNA or gDNA that served as material.

The specimen was peripheral blood. The V gene is TRBV30, the J gene TRBJ1-2; TRBD1 agrees at 9 bases. The TCR originated in a woman between 18 and 30 years old with acute or convalescent COVID-19. This CDR3 reads CAWSGTGALRYGYTF. The CDR3 DNA follows: TGTGCCTGGAGTGGGACAGGGGCCCTCCGATATGGCTACACCTTC.